This is a list of T cell receptor beta chains from one sample in a study of cytomegalovirus exposure and HLA in healthy donors. Method: immunoSEQ multiplex PCR; TCRdb's copy keeps in-frame clones and lacks some. This repertoire shows roughly 100,000 clones, roughly three quarters found once; its top ten account for 1.5% to 2%. Input material: PBMCs. Receptors originate from a woman in her thirties or forties in good health and CMV-seronegative. CDR3s include the opening cysteine and the closing phenylalanine or tryptophan. A D gene is named only where the DNA matches it firmly. Not all rows give a size; the values are once, few, many and, for expanded clones, a class.

D gene: .
J gene: TRBJ2-7
clone size: few
V gene: TRBV6-6
CDR3 DNA: TGTGCCAGCAGTGGAGGCAGCTCCTACGAGCAGTACTTC
CDR3 protein: CASSGGSSYEQYF

D gene: TRBD1
J gene: TRBJ2-7
clone size: .
V gene: TRBV4-2
CDR3 DNA: TGTGCCAGCAGCCACACGGGACAGGGGCAGTACGAGCAGTACTTC
CDR3 protein: CASSHTGQGQYEQYF

D gene: .
J gene: TRBJ2-7
clone size: .
V gene: TRBV28
CDR3 DNA: TGTGCCAGCAGTTTCGCCAGGGCCCGCAAGTACTTC
CDR3 protein: CASSFARARKYF

D gene: TRBD2
J gene: TRBJ2-1
clone size: .
V gene: TRBV5-6
CDR3 DNA: TGTGCCAGCAGCTCCGGACTAGCGCCGGATGAGCAGTTCTTC
CDR3 protein: CASSSGLAPDEQFF

D gene: TRBD1
J gene: TRBJ1-4
clone size: .
V gene: TRBV19
CDR3 DNA: TGTGCCAGTAGCCGGGACAGGAACGGAAAACTGTTTTTT
CDR3 protein: CASSRDRNGKLFF

D gene: .
J gene: TRBJ2-5
clone size: few
V gene: TRBV4-1
CDR3 DNA: TGCGCCAGCAGCCAAGCAGGGACCCAGTACTTC
CDR3 protein: CASSQAGTQYF

D gene: .
J gene: TRBJ2-7
clone size: few
V gene: TRBV28
CDR3 DNA: TGTGCCAGCAGTTTTGAGGACAGAGGACTGTACGAGCAGTACTTC
CDR3 protein: CASSFEDRGLYEQYF

D gene: TRBD1
J gene: TRBJ2-7
clone size: .
V gene: TRBV6-1
CDR3 DNA: TGTGCCAGCAGTCGACAGGGCTACGAGCAGTACTTC
CDR3 protein: CASSRQGYEQYF

D gene: .
J gene: TRBJ1-5
clone size: few
V gene: TRBV19
CDR3 DNA: TGTGCCAGTAGCCCGGGGGGCCGGCCCCAGCATTTT
CDR3 protein: CASSPGGRPQHF

D gene: TRBD1
J gene: TRBJ2-7
clone size: few
V gene: TRBV5-6
CDR3 DNA: TGTGCCAGCAGCTTGGGCTCTAGGGGGCCAACGGGCTACGAGCAGTACTTC
CDR3 protein: CASSLGSRGPTGYEQYF

D gene: TRBD1
J gene: TRBJ2-1
clone size: once
V gene: TRBV19
CDR3 DNA: TGTGCCAGTAGTTGGGGGACAGGGGATGAGCAGTTCTTC
CDR3 protein: CASSWGTGDEQFF

D gene: .
J gene: TRBJ2-1
clone size: .
V gene: TRBV28
CDR3 DNA: TGTGCCAGCACCTCGCCTAGAGAGCAGTTCTTC
CDR3 protein: CASTSPREQFF

D gene: TRBD1
J gene: TRBJ2-3
clone size: .
V gene: TRBV30
CDR3 DNA: TGTGCCTGGACCCCAGGGGGTCTCGGAGATACGCAGTATTTT
CDR3 protein: CAWTPGGLGDTQYF

D gene: TRBD2
J gene: TRBJ2-1
clone size: .
V gene: TRBV29-1
CDR3 DNA: TGCAGCCTTGAGACTAGCGGGAGGGCCGGTGAGCAGTTCTTC
CDR3 protein: CSLETSGRAGEQFF

D gene: .
J gene: TRBJ1-3
clone size: .
V gene: TRBV29-1
CDR3 DNA: TGCAGCGTTCAGCTAGTACCTGGGGGCAGAAACACCATATATTTT
CDR3 protein: CSVQLVPGGRNTIYF

D gene: TRBD1
J gene: TRBJ2-7
clone size: .
V gene: TRBV13
CDR3 DNA: TGTGCCAGCAGCTTAGGCCGGGACAGGGTACTCGAGCAGTACTTC
CDR3 protein: CASSLGRDRVLEQYF

D gene: .
J gene: TRBJ1-5
clone size: .
V gene: TRBV7-2
CDR3 DNA: TGTGCCAGCAGCCCTCGGGCGGGGAGCGGCAATCAGCCCCAGCATTTT
CDR3 protein: CASSPRAGSGNQPQHF

D gene: TRBD1
J gene: TRBJ1-2
clone size: few
V gene: TRBV19
CDR3 DNA: TGTGCCAGTAGTGCCTCCCACAGGGGCGCCTATGGCTACACCTTC
CDR3 protein: CASSASHRGAYGYTF

D gene: .
J gene: TRBJ1-2
clone size: .
V gene: TRBV7-9
CDR3 DNA: TGTGCCAGCAGCTTGGGAGGTGATGGCTACACCTTC
CDR3 protein: CASSLGGDGYTF

D gene: .
J gene: TRBJ2-1
clone size: .
V gene: TRBV7-3
CDR3 DNA: TGTGCCAGCAGCCTCGTTGAGAATGAGCAGTTCTTC
CDR3 protein: CASSLVENEQFF

D gene: .
J gene: TRBJ1-4
clone size: .
V gene: TRBV4-3
CDR3 DNA: TGCGCCAGCAGCCAAGATCGGGGGGGGACGGGGAAACTGTTTTTT
CDR3 protein: CASSQDRGGTGKLFF

D gene: TRBD1
J gene: TRBJ2-1
clone size: .
V gene: TRBV6-4
CDR3 DNA: TGTGCCAGCAGTAAGACAGGGGCTAAGAGTGAGCAGTTCTTC
CDR3 protein: CASSKTGAKSEQFF

D gene: TRBD1
J gene: TRBJ1-2
clone size: .
V gene: TRBV7-2
CDR3 DNA: TGTGCCAGCAGCCCTGGACAGGGTTCTGTTCTCTATGGCTACACCTTC
CDR3 protein: CASSPGQGSVLYGYTF

D gene: .
J gene: TRBJ2-7
clone size: .
V gene: TRBV28
CDR3 DNA: TGTGCCAGCAGGCGAGCCGGACACTCTTCCTACGAGCAGTACTTC
CDR3 protein: CASRRAGHSSYEQYF

D gene: TRBD2
J gene: TRBJ2-3
clone size: .
V gene: TRBV11-3
CDR3 DNA: TGTGCCAGCAGCTTTGGACTAGCGGGAGGGCCTGGTGAAGATACGCAGTATTTT
CDR3 protein: CASSFGLAGGPGEDTQYF

D gene: .
J gene: TRBJ2-7
clone size: .
V gene: TRBV7-9
CDR3 DNA: TGTTCCAGCAGCTTGCCAGGGAACTACTACGAGCAGTACTTC
CDR3 protein: CSSSLPGNYYEQYF

D gene: TRBD2
J gene: TRBJ2-7
clone size: .
V gene: TRBV7-9
CDR3 DNA: TGTGCCAGCAGCTCCCCCGGAGCGGGAGGAGGCGAGCAGTACTTC
CDR3 protein: CASSSPGAGGGEQYF

D gene: .
J gene: TRBJ2-7
clone size: .
V gene: TRBV4-1
CDR3 DNA: TGCGCCAGCAGCCAAGTGGTACCAGGGTCTGTTAAGCAGTACTTC
CDR3 protein: CASSQVVPGSVKQYF

D gene: .
J gene: TRBJ1-4
clone size: .
V gene: TRBV7-8
CDR3 DNA: TGTGCCAGCAGCGCCACTAGGGCAACTAATGAAAAACTGTTTTTT
CDR3 protein: CASSATRATNEKLFF

D gene: .
J gene: TRBJ1-4
clone size: .
V gene: TRBV15
CDR3 DNA: TGTGCCACCAGCAGGAGGGTCAAAAATGAAAAACTGTTTTTT
CDR3 protein: CATSRRVKNEKLFF

D gene: TRBD1
J gene: TRBJ2-7
clone size: .
V gene: TRBV29-1
CDR3 DNA: TGCAGCGTTGAAAGCAACGCCAGGGGGGAGCAGTACTTC
CDR3 protein: CSVESNARGEQYF

D gene: .
J gene: TRBJ2-5
clone size: few
V gene: TRBV6-5
CDR3 DNA: TGTGCCAGCAGCGACGACGACAGAAAAGAGACCCAGTACTTC
CDR3 protein: CASSDDDRKETQYF

D gene: .
J gene: TRBJ2-1
clone size: .
V gene: TRBV9
CDR3 DNA: TGTGCCAGCAGCGTAGCCCCAGGAGGGACGCACAATGAGCAGTTCTTC
CDR3 protein: CASSVAPGGTHNEQFF

D gene: .
J gene: TRBJ1-5
clone size: .
V gene: TRBV7-2
CDR3 DNA: TGTGCCAGCAGCCCCCAAAACACCCTCCGCCAGCCCCAGCATTTT
CDR3 protein: CASSPQNTLRQPQHF

D gene: TRBD2
J gene: TRBJ2-7
clone size: .
V gene: TRBV11-2
CDR3 DNA: TGTGCCAGCAGCTTGGGAGCGGGAGGGCTCGTGGCGGGCGAGCAGTACTTC
CDR3 protein: CASSLGAGGLVAGEQYF

D gene: TRBD2
J gene: TRBJ2-7
clone size: few
V gene: TRBV5-4
CDR3 DNA: TGTGCCAGCAGTCAGGGACTAGCGGGGACCTCTCCCGAGCAGTACTTC
CDR3 protein: CASSQGLAGTSPEQYF

D gene: TRBD1
J gene: TRBJ2-1
clone size: once
V gene: TRBV28
CDR3 DNA: TGTGCCAGCCCACCATCCCCGGGACAGGCAAATGAGCAGTTCTTC
CDR3 protein: CASPPSPGQANEQFF

D gene: TRBD2
J gene: TRBJ2-1
clone size: .
V gene: TRBV14
CDR3 DNA: TGTGCCAGCAGCCAACGACTAGCGGGAGACTACAATGAGCAGTTCTTC
CDR3 protein: CASSQRLAGDYNEQFF

D gene: .
J gene: TRBJ2-7
clone size: few
V gene: TRBV14
CDR3 DNA: TGTGCCAGCAGCCGGTACAGGGAGCAGTACTTC
CDR3 protein: CASSRYREQYF

D gene: TRBD1
J gene: TRBJ2-7
clone size: .
V gene: TRBV19
CDR3 DNA: TGTGCCAGTAGTATGGGGGACAGCTACGAGCAGTACTTC
CDR3 protein: CASSMGDSYEQYF

D gene: .
J gene: TRBJ1-5
clone size: .
V gene: TRBV7-8
CDR3 DNA: TGTGCCAGCAGCGGGGGAGGGGACCTCCTCCCCCAGCATTTT
CDR3 protein: CASSGGGDLLPQHF

D gene: TRBD2
J gene: TRBJ2-3
clone size: once
V gene: TRBV28
CDR3 DNA: TGTGCCAGCAGTTTTCTCCTAGCGGGAGAGGGAGATACGCAGTATTTT
CDR3 protein: CASSFLLAGEGDTQYF

D gene: TRBD2
J gene: TRBJ2-1
clone size: .
V gene: TRBV7-2
CDR3 DNA: TGTGCCAGCAGTTTTAGCGGGAGGGTCTCTGAGCAGTTCTTC
CDR3 protein: CASSFSGRVSEQFF

D gene: .
J gene: TRBJ1-1
clone size: .
V gene: TRBV11-1
CDR3 DNA: TGTGCCAGCAGCCGGACAAGTATGAACACTGAAGCTTTCTTT
CDR3 protein: CASSRTSMNTEAFF